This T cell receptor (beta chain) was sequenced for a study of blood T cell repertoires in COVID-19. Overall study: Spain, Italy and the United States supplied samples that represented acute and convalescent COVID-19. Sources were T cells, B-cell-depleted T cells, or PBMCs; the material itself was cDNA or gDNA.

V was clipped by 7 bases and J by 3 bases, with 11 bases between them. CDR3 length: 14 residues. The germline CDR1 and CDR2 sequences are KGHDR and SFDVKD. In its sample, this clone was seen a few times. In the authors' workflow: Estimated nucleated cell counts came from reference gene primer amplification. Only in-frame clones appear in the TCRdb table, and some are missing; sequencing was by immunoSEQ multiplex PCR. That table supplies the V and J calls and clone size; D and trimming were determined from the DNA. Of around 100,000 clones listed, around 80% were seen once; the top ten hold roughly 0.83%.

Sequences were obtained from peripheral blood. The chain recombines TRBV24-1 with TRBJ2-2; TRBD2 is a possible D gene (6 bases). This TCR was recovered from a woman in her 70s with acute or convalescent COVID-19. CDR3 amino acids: CATRPWGDTGELFF. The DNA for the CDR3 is TGTGCCACCAGGCCTTGGGGGGACACCGGGGAGCTGTTTTTT.